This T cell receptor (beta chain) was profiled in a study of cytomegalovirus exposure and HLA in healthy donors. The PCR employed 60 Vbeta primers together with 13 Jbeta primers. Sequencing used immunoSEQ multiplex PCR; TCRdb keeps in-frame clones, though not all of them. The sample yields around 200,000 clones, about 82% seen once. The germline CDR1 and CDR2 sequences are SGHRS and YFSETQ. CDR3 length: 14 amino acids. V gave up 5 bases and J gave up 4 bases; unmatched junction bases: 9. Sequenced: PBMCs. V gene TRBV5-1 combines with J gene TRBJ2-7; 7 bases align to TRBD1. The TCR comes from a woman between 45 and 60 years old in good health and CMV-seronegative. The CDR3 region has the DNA TGCGCCAGCAGAAGGACAGGAGCCCCTTACGAGCAGTACTTC. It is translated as CASRRTGAPYEQYF.